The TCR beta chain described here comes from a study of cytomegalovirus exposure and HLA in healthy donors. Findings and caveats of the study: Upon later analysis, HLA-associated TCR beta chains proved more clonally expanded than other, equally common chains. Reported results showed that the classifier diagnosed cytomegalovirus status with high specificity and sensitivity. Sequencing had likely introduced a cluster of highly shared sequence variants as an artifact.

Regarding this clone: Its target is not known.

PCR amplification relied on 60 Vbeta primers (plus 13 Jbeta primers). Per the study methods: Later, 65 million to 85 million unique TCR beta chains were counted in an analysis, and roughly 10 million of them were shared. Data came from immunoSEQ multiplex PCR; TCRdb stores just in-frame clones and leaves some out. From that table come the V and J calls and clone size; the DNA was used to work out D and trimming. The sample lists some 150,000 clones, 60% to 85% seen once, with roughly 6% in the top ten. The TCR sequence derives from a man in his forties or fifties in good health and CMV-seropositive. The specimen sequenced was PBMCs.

CDR3 sequence (DNA): TGTGCCAGCAGTGCGGGTCTTAACTATGGCTACACCTTC. This gives the protein CASSAGLNYGYTF. The chain combines TRBV6-4 with TRBJ1-2; D remains ambiguous. V was trimmed by 4 bases and J by 1 base, leaving 7 bases between them. CDR3 length: 13 residues. Germline loops: CDR1 MRHNA, CDR2 SNTAGT.